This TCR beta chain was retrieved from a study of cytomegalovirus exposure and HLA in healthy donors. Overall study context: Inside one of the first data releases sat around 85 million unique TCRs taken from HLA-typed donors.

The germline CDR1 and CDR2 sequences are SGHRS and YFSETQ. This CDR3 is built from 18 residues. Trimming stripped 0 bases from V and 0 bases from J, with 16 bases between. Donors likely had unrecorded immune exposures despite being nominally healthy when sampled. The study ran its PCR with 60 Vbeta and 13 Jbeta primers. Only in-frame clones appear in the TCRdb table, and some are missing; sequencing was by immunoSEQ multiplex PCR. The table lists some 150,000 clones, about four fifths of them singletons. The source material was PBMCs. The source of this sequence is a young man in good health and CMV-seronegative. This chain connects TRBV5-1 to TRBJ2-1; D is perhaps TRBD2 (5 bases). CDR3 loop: CASSLGETEISSYNEQFF. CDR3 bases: TGCGCCAGCAGCTTGGGGGAGACTGAAATCAGCTCCTACAATGAGCAGTTCTTC.